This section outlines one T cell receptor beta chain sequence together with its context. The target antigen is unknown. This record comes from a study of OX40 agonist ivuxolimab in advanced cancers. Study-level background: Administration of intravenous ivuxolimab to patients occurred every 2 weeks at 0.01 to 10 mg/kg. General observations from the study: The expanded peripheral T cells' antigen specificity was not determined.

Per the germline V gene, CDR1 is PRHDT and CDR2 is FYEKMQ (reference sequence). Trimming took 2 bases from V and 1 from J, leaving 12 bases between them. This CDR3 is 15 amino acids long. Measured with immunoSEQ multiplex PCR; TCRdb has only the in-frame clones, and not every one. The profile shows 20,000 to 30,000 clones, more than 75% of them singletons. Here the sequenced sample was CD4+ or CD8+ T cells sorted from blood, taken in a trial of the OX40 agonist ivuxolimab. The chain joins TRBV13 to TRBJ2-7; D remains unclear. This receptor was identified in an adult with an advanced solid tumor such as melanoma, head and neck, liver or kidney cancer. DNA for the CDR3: TGTGCCAGCAGCTTAATGCGGTTGACGTCCTACGAGCAGTACTTC. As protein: CASSLMRLTSYEQYF.